What follows are 10 T cell receptor beta chains derived from one specimen sequenced in a study of cytomegalovirus exposure and HLA in healthy donors (dated by TCRdb to about 2017). The method was the immunoSEQ multiplex PCR assay. A mixture of 60 forward primers for TCR Vbeta segments and 13 reverse primers for TCR Jbeta segments was used in the multiplex PCR. Here the immuneACCESS table is served through TCRdb, limited to in-frame sequences with V and J called. Missing clones are a known gap in these copies; in checked studies unresolved V genes cover under half, and the rest lacks a known reason. The sample profile shows 90,000 to 130,000 clones; over 65% of them were found once. Of the sample, around 0.9% is held by the ten largest clones. Sequences were obtained from PBMCs. These receptor sequences come from a woman aged 25 to 39 in good health and CMV-seronegative.

This chain connects TRBV2 to TRBJ2-7; 8 bases are a match to TRBD1. The germline V gene encodes CDR1 SNHLY and CDR2 FYNNEI. V trimming: 1 base; J trimming: 2 bases; junction bases outside the gene matches: 4. CDR3 size: 15 residues. This CDR3 is CASSEVGQGAYEQYF. CDR3 in DNA: TGTGCCAGCAGTGAAGTTGGACAGGGTGCCTACGAGCAGTACTTC.

This clone has a handful of counts. The V call is TRBV5-1, the J call TRBJ1-1; 7 nucleotides line up with TRBD1. The CDR3 has 14 residues. V shed 4 bases and J 1 base; nucleotides not matched to a gene: 4. CDR1 and CDR2 (germline): SGHRS, YFSETQ. In DNA form, the CDR3 reads TGCGCCAGCAGCGGGGGACAGCCGAACACTGAAGCTTTCTTT. It specifies CASSGGQPNTEAFF.

The chain uses TRBV14 and TRBJ1-1; D remains ambiguous. Germline lookup yields CDR1 SGHDN and CDR2 FVKESK. V was clipped by 4 bases and J by 6 bases, with 18 bases between them. The CDR3 spans 15 residues. CDR3 sequence (DNA): TGTGCCAGCAGCCTCCTGACCAGGCTACGCCCTGAAGCTTTCTTT. Translating gives CASSLLTRLRPEAFF.

The V gene is TRBV7-2, the J gene TRBJ2-3, with D possibly matching TRBD2 (6 bases). The CDR3 is made up of 15 amino acids. V was clipped by 5 bases and J by 2 bases, with 14 bases between them. The germline V gene encodes CDR1 SGHTA and CDR2 FQGNSA. CDR3 sequence reads: CASSPKAGYTDTQYF. In DNA form, the CDR3 reads TGTGCCAGCAGCCCAAAGGCGGGGTACACAGATACGCAGTATTTT.

The rearrangement uses TRBV5-4 and TRBJ2-1; 16 positions match TRBD2. Germline loops: CDR1 SGHNT, CDR2 YYREEE (reference sequence). The CDR3 is 18 residues long. V was clipped by 4 bases and J by 5 bases; unmatched bases: 9. The CDR3 region has the DNA TGTGCCAGCAGCCCGGGACTAGCGGGAGGGCCGGGGGACAATGAGCAGTTCTTC. Residues: CASSPGLAGGPGDNEQFF.

The rearrangement links TRBV7-2 to TRBJ2-3; TRBD2 matches at 7 bases. With V trimmed by 5 bases and J by 0 bases, 5 bases remained unmatched. Germline V gene data show CDR1 as SGHTA and CDR2 as FQGNSA. This CDR3 is 15 amino acids long. The CDR3 DNA reads TGTGCCAGCAGCCGGGACTACCAGAGCACAGATACGCAGTATTTT. It translates to CASSRDYQSTDTQYF.

On this clone: This sample includes further DNA sequences coding for the same CDR3. This rearrangement joins TRBV29-1 to TRBJ2-2; D perhaps matches TRBD1 (6 bases). V shed 7 bases and J shed 1 base, with 7 bases lying between them. This CDR3 spans 12 amino acids. The germline CDR1 and CDR2 sequences are SQVTM and ANQGSEA. The CDR3 protein is CSARGNTGELFF. DNA of the CDR3: TGCAGCGCCAGGGGGAACACCGGGGAGCTGTTTTTT.

The chain combines TRBV10-3 with TRBJ2-1; D ambiguous. Trimming took 0 bases from V and 6 from J, leaving 12 bases between them. This CDR3 spans 15 amino acids. CDR1 and CDR2 (germline): ENHRY, SYGVKD. Here the CDR3 reads CAISESNGGSNEQFF. DNA for the CDR3: TGTGCCATCAGTGAGTCGAATGGTGGTAGCAATGAGCAGTTCTTC.

There are a few counts of this clone. V is TRBV19 and J is TRBJ1-1; D uncertain. Between the trimmed V and J ends, which lost 7 bases and 3 bases, there was a span of 12 bases. Germline-derived CDR1 and CDR2 are LNHDA and SQIVND (reference sequence). This CDR3 spans 13 amino acids. CDR3 loop: CASTDNLDTEAFF. The CDR3 DNA follows: TGTGCCAGTACCGACAACTTGGACACTGAAGCTTTCTTT.

V and J are TRBV7-8 and TRBJ2-5; 13 bases map to TRBD2. There are 18 residues in the CDR3. Germline CDR1 and CDR2: SGHVS and FQNEAQ. V lost 0 bases, J lost 3 bases, and 7 bases stayed unmatched. The CDR3 here is CASSLALGTSGTEETQYF. CDR3 nucleotides: TGTGCCAGCAGCTTAGCGCTGGGGACTAGCGGGACAGAAGAGACCCAGTACTTC.